The rows below give T cell receptor beta chains drawn from one sample of a study of T cells after yellow fever vaccination. TCRdb reprocessed the 5' RACE reads via MiXCR and lists one record per CDR3 protein. The data contain just over 300,000 distinct CDR3 sequences, around 4% of them seen just once; the ten biggest clones take up around 20%. The source was PBMCs, collected on the day of the yellow fever booster vaccination. The receptors originated from a man aged 18 to 30 who received the YFV17D yellow fever vaccine. CDR3s include the opening cysteine and the closing phenylalanine or tryptophan. Each record gives: D gene, clone size, V gene, J gene, CDR3 protein, CDR3 DNA. D genes are given only for firm matches. Clone size is given for some rows only: seen once, a few or many times, or a class if the clone is expanded.

>.|many|TRBV20-1|TRBJ2-1
CSARDGLDEQFF
TGCAGTGCTAGAGATGGGCTAGATGAGCAGTTCTTC
>.|few|TRBV6-6|TRBJ2-5
CASRVPGGLETQYF
TGTGCCAGCAGGGTCCCCGGAGGTTTGGAGACCCAGTACTTC
>.|many|TRBV5-1|TRBJ1-6
CASSVDRGSPLHF
TGCGCCAGCAGCGTAGACAGAGGTTCACCCCTCCACTTT
>TRBD1|many|TRBV5-1|TRBJ2-2
CASSRQGENTGELFF
TGCGCCAGCAGCCGACAGGGGGAGAACACCGGGGAGCTGTTTTTT
>.|many|TRBV10-3|TRBJ1-2
CAAGYGYTF
TGTGCCGCGGGGTATGGCTACACCTTC
>.|.|TRBV7-6|TRBJ2-5
CASSLAAVSIQETQYF
TGTGCCAGCAGCTTAGCGGCAGTTAGCATCCAAGAGACCCAGTACTTC
>.|.|TRBV12-5|TRBJ1-2
CASGLVPPGQGGYTF
TGTGCTAGTGGTTTGGTACCACCAGGCCAGGGGGGCTACACCTTC
>.|few|TRBV18|TRBJ1-1
CASSPVRAGLNTEAFF
TGTGCCAGCTCACCAGTGAGGGCCGGGCTGAACACTGAAGCTTTCTTT
>.|many|TRBV7-2|TRBJ1-2
CASSPRTERNYGYTF
TGTGCCAGCAGCCCGCGGACAGAGCGAAACTATGGCTACACCTTC
>.|many|TRBV5-1|TRBJ2-5
CASSSQGRQETQYF
TGCGCCAGCAGCTCCCAGGGGCGGCAAGAGACCCAGTACTTC
>TRBD2|.|TRBV5-1|TRBJ2-3
CASSWGGGSTDTQYF
TGCGCCAGCAGCTGGGGCGGGGGGAGCACAGATACGCAGTATTTT
>TRBD1|few|TRBV7-2|TRBJ2-1
CASSSPLRDRYNEQFF
TGTGCCAGCAGCTCGCCTCTCCGGGACAGGTACAATGAGCAGTTCTTC
>.|few|TRBV5-1|TRBJ1-2
CASSLLDTAHGYTF
TGCGCCAGCAGCTTGTTAGACACGGCCCATGGCTACACCTTC
>.|many|TRBV12-3/TRBV12-4|TRBJ2-7
CASSGQGNEQYF
TGTGCCAGCAGTGGGCAGGGCAACGAGCAGTACTTC
>.|many|TRBV25-1|TRBJ2-3
CASSEGHRTSTDTQYF
TGTGCCAGCAGTGAGGGACACCGAACTAGCACAGATACGCAGTATTTT
>.|few|TRBV20-1|TRBJ2-2
CSARPVRGVNTGELFF
TGCAGTGCTAGACCTGTTCGGGGAGTGAACACCGGGGAGCTGTTTTTT
>.|many|TRBV5-1|TRBJ2-3
CASSWWGSSTDTQYF
TGCGCCAGCAGCTGGTGGGGGAGTAGCACAGATACGCAGTATTTT
>TRBD2|many|TRBV7-9|TRBJ2-7
CASSPAGPRGYEQYF
TGTGCCAGCAGCCCAGCGGGACCCCGAGGCTACGAGCAGTACTTC
>.|.|TRBV7-9|TRBJ1-1
CASRSDTRGPSTEAFF
TGTGCCAGCAGAAGTGATACCCGGGGACCGAGCACTGAAGCTTTCTTT
>.|many|TRBV20-1|TRBJ2-7
CSARDGEYPYEQYF
TGCAGTGCTAGAGATGGGGAGTATCCCTACGAGCAGTACTTC
>.|.|TRBV2|TRBJ2-3
CASRQGVADTQYF
TGTGCCAGCAGGCAGGGAGTGGCAGATACGCAGTATTTT
>.|.|TRBV7-9|TRBJ1-5
CASSLAGRVGPQHF
TGTGCCAGCAGCTTAGCTGGCAGGGTTGGTCCCCAGCATTTT
>.|.|TRBV6-6|TRBJ2-1
CASSYEYSAYNEQFF
TGTGCCAGCAGTTACGAATACAGCGCGTACAATGAGCAGTTCTTC
>TRBD1|few|TRBV12-3/TRBV12-4|TRBJ2-2
CASSPSDRGTGELFF
TGTGCCAGCAGCCCTTCGGACAGGGGAACCGGGGAGCTGTTTTTT
>.|many|TRBV3-1|TRBJ1-2
CASSQVERGAGYTF
TGTGCCAGCAGCCAAGTGGAACGCGGGGCTGGCTACACCTTC
>.|many|TRBV5-1|TRBJ2-3
CASGVSGDTQYF
TGCGCCAGCGGGGTATCGGGAGATACGCAGTATTTT
>.|many|TRBV2|TRBJ2-3
CASSELTRGGRTQYF
TGTGCCAGCAGTGAACTGACGCGGGGAGGTCGTACGCAGTATTTT
>.|few|TRBV6-1|TRBJ2-7
CASSGEPPTYEQYF
TGTGCCAGCAGTGGAGAGCCGCCAACCTACGAGCAGTACTTC
>.|many|TRBV6-1|TRBJ1-4
CATGSGSNEKLFF
TGTGCCACGGGGTCGGGATCCAATGAAAAACTGTTTTTT
>.|many|TRBV7-2|TRBJ1-1
CASSNAGDWAFF
TGTGCCAGCAGCAACGCGGGAGATTGGGCTTTCTTT
>.|many|TRBV6-2/TRBV6-3|TRBJ1-5
CASSHLVVQPQHF
TGTGCCAGCAGTCACCTCGTGGTGCAGCCCCAGCATTTT
>TRBD2|many|TRBV4-3|TRBJ2-3
CASTRVAGVRDTQYF
TGCGCCAGCACGAGGGTGGCGGGGGTTAGAGATACGCAGTATTTT
>TRBD1|.|TRBV5-1|TRBJ2-3
CASSDRATSGGDTQYF
TGCGCCAGCTCGGACAGGGCCACTTCTGGGGGAGATACGCAGTATTTT
>.|many|TRBV20-1|TRBJ1-2
CSASPAGYGYTF
TGCAGTGCTAGTCCCGCAGGCTATGGCTACACCTTC
>.|many|TRBV28|TRBJ2-3
CASSSVGDTQYF
TGTGCCAGCAGTTCCGTTGGGGATACGCAGTATTTT
>.|few|TRBV28|TRBJ1-5
CASSFSWRGMGQPQHF
TGTGCCAGCAGTTTTAGTTGGAGGGGTATGGGGCAGCCCCAGCATTTT
>.|few|TRBV2|TRBJ2-3
CASSETGTDTQYF
TGTGCCAGCAGTGAAACAGGGACAGATACGCAGTATTTT